What follows are 2 T cell receptor beta chains derived from one specimen sequenced in a study of high-grade serous ovarian cancer treatment subgroups. TCRdb's table, derived via immunoSEQ multiplex PCR, lists solely in-frame clones and lacks some. This table holds more than 8,000 clones, more than 65% found once. Tumor samples were taken before definitive surgery or chemotherapy. Sequencing used tumor tissue. All receptors come from a human donor with high-grade serous ovarian cancer.

This clone was counted only a few times. This rearrangement joins TRBV18 to TRBJ2-7, with no clear D. Trimming shortened V by 6 bases and J by 5 bases, and 17 bases separated the two germline ends. CDR3 length equals 14 residues. CDR1 and CDR2 (germline): KGHSH, LQKENI. The CDR3: CASSLDGDPNEQYF. The DNA of the CDR3 is TGTGCCAGCTCCCTTGATGGAGACCCGAACGAGCAGTACTTC.

The chain has TRBV6-4 and TRBJ2-3, with 8 bases lining up with TRBD2. J gave up 2 bases and V 6 bases, and 7 bases lay outside the gene matches. In germline, CDR1 is MRHNA, CDR2 SNTAGT. CDR3 length: 15 residues. As DNA, the CDR3 is TGTGCCAGCAGCTTGGCGGGAGGACACACAGATACGCAGTATTTT. This codes for CASSLAGGHTDTQYF.